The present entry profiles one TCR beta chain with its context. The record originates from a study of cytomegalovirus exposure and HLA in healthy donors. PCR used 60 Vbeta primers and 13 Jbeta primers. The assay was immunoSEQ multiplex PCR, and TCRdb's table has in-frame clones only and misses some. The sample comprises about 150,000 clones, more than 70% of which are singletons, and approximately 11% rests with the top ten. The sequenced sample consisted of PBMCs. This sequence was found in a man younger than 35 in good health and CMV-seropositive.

CDR3 loop: CATSAGGTDTQYF. For the CDR3, the DNA is TGTGCCACCTCAGCGGGAGGCACAGATACGCAGTATTTT. The rearrangement uses TRBV6-4 and TRBJ2-3, with 8 bases lining up with TRBD2. This CDR3 contains 13 residues. The junction had 4 bases not matched to a gene; V was cut back by 10 bases and J by 1 base. From germline, CDR1 is MRHNA and CDR2 SNTAGT.